These 22 T cell receptor beta chains originate from one sample sequenced in a study of T cell responses to AZD1222 COVID-19 vaccine. Here immunoSEQ multiplex PCR was the method, and the copy in TCRdb shows in-frame clones only, minus some. The sample yields some 110,000 clones, roughly four fifths seen once. Sequenced here: peripheral blood, sampled on day 0 of AZD1222 vaccination. The receptors shown here come from an adult in good health.

The V and J genes are TRBV27 and TRBJ2-1; TRBD1 might be the D (5 bases). This CDR3 region has 15 residues. V lost 5 bases to trimming and J lost 0 bases, with 11 bases between them. Germline V CDR1 and CDR2: MNHEY, SMNVEV (reference sequence). The CDR3 reads CASSQDSSSYNEQFF. The CDR3, as DNA: TGTGCCAGCAGTCAAGACAGCAGCTCCTACAATGAGCAGTTCTTC.

CDR3 residues: CASSRNWNQPQHF. The CDR3 nucleotides read TGCGCCAGCAGCCGCAACTGGAATCAGCCCCAGCATTTT. This chain links TRBV4-1 with TRBJ1-5; D ambiguous. This CDR3 has 13 amino acids. V dropped 4 bases and J dropped 4 bases, with 8 bases sitting between them. The germline V gene encodes CDR1 MGHRA and CDR2 YSYEKL.

Comments on this clone: No DNA is shown, since the ends of the CDR3 on it are uncertain; the CDR3 is the one TCRdb lists. V usage is TRBV6-2 or TRBV6-3 and J usage is TRBJ1-2. 15 amino acids form the CDR3, both terminal residues included. Per the germline V gene, CDR1 is MNHEY and CDR2 is SVGEGT. Here the CDR3 reads CASSTSPLGAYGYTF.

The chain has TRBV11-2 and TRBJ2-1; 10 bases map to TRBD2. The V gene end was trimmed by 3 bases and the J gene end by 8 bases; junction bases not matched to a gene: 7. Germline CDR1 reads SGHAT; CDR2 reads FQNNGV. The CDR3 is made up of 15 amino acids. The DNA of the CDR3 is TGTGCCAGCAGCTTCAAGGCTAGCGGGGGTTATGAGCAGTTCTTC. The encoded protein is CASSFKASGGYEQFF.

CDR3 DNA sequence: TGCAGCGTTGAAGGGACAGGGCTGAACACTGAAGCTTTCTTT. Translation gives CSVEGTGLNTEAFF. This chain connects TRBV29-1 to TRBJ1-1, with 8 bases matching TRBD1. The CDR3 extends over 14 amino acids. J gave up 0 bases and V 1 base, and 1 base lay outside the gene matches. From germline, CDR1 is SQVTM and CDR2 ANQGSEA.

This clone has just one count. The gene calls are TRBV4-1 and TRBJ1-2, with unresolved D. This CDR3 is built from 15 residues. In germline, CDR1 is MGHRA, CDR2 YSYEKL. With 0 bases removed from V and 3 bases from J, the gap between germline ends came to 11 bases. The CDR3 here is CASSQDRGTDYGYTF. The CDR3 DNA reads TGCGCCAGCAGCCAAGATCGAGGTACCGACTATGGCTACACCTTC.

The chain uses TRBV11-3 and TRBJ2-7, with 10 bases lining up with TRBD2. Germline CDR1 reads SGHNT; CDR2 reads YENEEA. The V and J ends lost 5 bases and 0 bases, in that order; junction bases with no gene match: 4. CDR3 length: 15 amino acids. DNA of the CDR3: TGTGCCAGCAGCCCCCTAGCGGGGGACTCCTACGAGCAGTACTTC. Translation: CASSPLAGDSYEQYF.

The genes are TRBV3-1 (or the pseudogene TRBV3-2) and TRBJ2-1; D may be TRBD2 (5 bases). Trimming took off 4 bases at V and 8 bases at J, with 15 bases between the two ends. The CDR3 consists of 14 residues. Germline assignment: CDR1 LGHDT and CDR2 YNNKEL (reference sequence). CDR3 nucleotides: TGTGCCAGCAGCCCGAGCGGTCTCGGGGATGAGCAGTTCTTC. This translates into CASSPSGLGDEQFF.

V and J are TRBV5-4 and TRBJ2-1, with 7 bases aligning to TRBD1. The trim removed 4 bases at V and 9 bases at J, leaving 10 bases unmatched. Germline assignment: CDR1 SGHNT and CDR2 YYREEE (reference sequence). The CDR3 runs 14 residues. This CDR3 is CASSRGQNWSEQFF. CDR3 coding DNA: TGTGCCAGCAGCCGGGGACAGAATTGGAGTGAGCAGTTCTTC.

This chain connects TRBV7-9 to TRBJ2-7; 8 bases map to TRBD2. The ends lost 7 bases at V and 3 bases at J; junction bases unmatched: 11. The CDR3 covers 15 residues. CDR1 is SEHNR, CDR2 FQNEAQ, per germline (reference sequence). In DNA form, the CDR3 reads TGTGCCAGCAACCCGTTGACGGGAGGGAGCTACGAGCAGTACTTC. Amino acid sequence: CASNPLTGGSYEQYF.

About this clone: The sample holds other DNA sequences that translate to the same CDR3. The V gene is TRBV5-1, the J gene TRBJ2-3; D ambiguous. V was cut by 0 bases and J by 9 bases, with 5 bases left in between. Germline assignment: CDR1 SGHRS and CDR2 YFSETQ. This CDR3 is 11 amino acids long. The CDR3 sequence: CASSLADTQYF. The DNA for the CDR3 is TGCGCCAGCAGCTTGGCCGACACGCAGTATTTT.

The genes are TRBV10-3 and TRBJ1-1; D remains unclear. Trimming took off 4 bases at V and 1 base at J, with 7 bases between the two ends. Germline V CDR1 and CDR2: ENHRY, SYGVKD. CDR3 length: 13 amino acids. The chain's CDR3 is CAISGYRNTEAFF. CDR3 DNA: TGTGCCATCAGTGGATACAGGAACACTGAAGCTTTCTTT.

This clone occurred once. The CDR3 region has the DNA TGTGCCAGCAGTTACGCGGGCAGGGGTGGCTACACCTTC. Residues: CASSYAGRGGYTF. The chain employs TRBV6-5 and TRBJ1-2; tentative D call: TRBD1 (6 bases). Germline V lookup: CDR1 MNHEY, CDR2 SVGAGI. Trimming left V 2 bases short and J 7 bases short, with 11 bases between. This CDR3 comprises 13 residues.

This rearrangement joins TRBV2 to TRBJ2-4; 7 bases agree with TRBD1. The germline CDR1 and CDR2 sequences are SNHLY and FYNNEI. V gave up 7 bases and J gave up 4 bases; unmatched junction bases: 4. The CDR3 sequence is 13 residues long. The CDR3 nucleotides are TGTGCCAGCACCGGACAGGCGAAAAACATTCAGTACTTC. This encodes CASTGQAKNIQYF. Full variable domain (rest looked up from reference TRBV2 and TRBJ2-4): EPEVTQTPSHQVTQMGQEVILRCVPISNHLYFYWYRQILGQKVEFLVSFYNNEISEKSEIFDDQFSVERPDGSNFTLKIRSTKLEDSAMYFCASTGQAKNIQYFGAGTRLSVL.

This clone was detected only once. This sequence joins TRBV6-5 and TRBJ1-1; D gene uncertain. This CDR3 is 12 amino acids long. V gave up 8 bases and J gave up 3 bases, with 10 bases separating them. CDR1 MNHEY and CDR2 SVGAGI come from the germline V gene. In DNA, the CDR3 is TGTGCCAGCGAGCGGAGGGACACTGAAGCTTTCTTT. Translating it yields CASERRDTEAFF.

This clone was detected only once. V is TRBV18 and J is TRBJ2-2; D remains ambiguous. The CDR3 is made up of 16 amino acids. Germline V gene data show CDR1 as KGHSH and CDR2 as LQKENI. Trimming cost V 3 bases and J 1 base, with 12 bases left between them. The CDR3 is CASSPVQVENTGELFF. DNA for the CDR3: TGTGCCAGCTCACCTGTCCAGGTAGAGAACACCGGGGAGCTGTTTTTT.

The chain links TRBV27 to TRBJ2-1; D possibly matches TRBD1 or TRBD2 (5 bases each). Germline CDR1 MNHEY, CDR2 SMNVEV (reference sequence). The CDR3 spans 15 residues. The V end was cut by 6 bases, the J end by 6 bases, with 18 bases between. The CDR3: CASRLVEAGTNEQFF. CDR3 coding DNA: TGTGCCAGCAGGCTAGTTGAGGCCGGGACCAATGAGCAGTTCTTC.

This clone was seen a single time. For the CDR3, the DNA is TGTGCCAGCAGTTTCAAGGGGGCTAACACTGAAGCTTTCTTT. Residues: CASSFKGANTEAFF. This sequence joins TRBV27 and TRBJ1-1, with TRBD1 identical over 7 bases. The germline V gene has CDR1 MNHEY and CDR2 SMNVEV (reference sequence). V was pared by 3 bases and J by 2 bases, with 3 bases of the junction left unmatched. The CDR3 sequence is 14 residues long.

The chain joins TRBV5-1 to TRBJ1-5, with D maybe TRBD1 (5 bases). There are 15 residues in the CDR3. The germline gives CDR1 SGHRS, CDR2 YFSETQ. V lost 3 bases and J 6 bases, leaving 16 bases between the germline ends. The CDR3 region has the DNA TGCGCCAGCAGCTGGGACTCTCAAAGCGGTCAGCCCCAGCATTTT. Translating it yields CASSWDSQSGQPQHF.

The chain joins TRBV7-9 to TRBJ2-7; D gene uncertain. Germline CDR1 SEHNR, CDR2 FQNEAQ (reference sequence). The V end was cut by 4 bases, the J end by 2 bases, with 9 bases between. CDR3 length equals 13 residues. The CDR3 loop is CASSSGSPYEQYF. As DNA, the CDR3 is TGTGCCAGCAGCTCCGGCAGCCCCTACGAGCAGTACTTC.

The CDR3 protein is CASSRNSPGQGASSPLHF. Here the CDR3 DNA reads TGTGCCAGCAGTCGAAACTCACCGGGACAGGGGGCTTCATCACCCCTCCACTTT. The J gene is TRBJ1-6, the V gene TRBV6-6; 12 nucleotides align to TRBD1. Germline lookup yields CDR1 MNHNY and CDR2 SVGAGI (reference sequence). With 5 bases clipped from V and 10 bases from J, the junction kept 15 bases outside the gene matches. The CDR3 is 18 amino acids.

As DNA, the CDR3 is TGCAGTGCAAGTACAGGACAGGGAAGTTCGAGGTATGGCTACACCTTC. Its translation is CSASTGQGSSRYGYTF. The chain has TRBV20-1 and TRBJ1-2, with 8 bases aligning to TRBD1. Trimming cost V 6 bases and J 5 bases; bases outside gene matches: 17. Germline CDR1 DFQATT, CDR2 SNEGSKA (reference sequence). The CDR3 is 16 residues long.